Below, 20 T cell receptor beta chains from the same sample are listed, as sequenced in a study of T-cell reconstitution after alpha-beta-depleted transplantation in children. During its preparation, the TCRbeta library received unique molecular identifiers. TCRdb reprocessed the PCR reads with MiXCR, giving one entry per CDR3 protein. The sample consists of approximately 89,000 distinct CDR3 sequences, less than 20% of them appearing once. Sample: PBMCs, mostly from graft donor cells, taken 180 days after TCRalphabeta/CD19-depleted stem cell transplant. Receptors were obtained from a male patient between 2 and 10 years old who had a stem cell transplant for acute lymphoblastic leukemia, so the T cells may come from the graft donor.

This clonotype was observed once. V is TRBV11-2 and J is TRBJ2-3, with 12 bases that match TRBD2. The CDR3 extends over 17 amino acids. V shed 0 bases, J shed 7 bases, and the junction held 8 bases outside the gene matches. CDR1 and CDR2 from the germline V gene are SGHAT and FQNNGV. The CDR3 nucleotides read TGTGCCAGCAGCTTAGATCGACCTAGCGGGGGGGCCTATACGCAGTATTTT. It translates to CASSLDRPSGGAYTQYF.

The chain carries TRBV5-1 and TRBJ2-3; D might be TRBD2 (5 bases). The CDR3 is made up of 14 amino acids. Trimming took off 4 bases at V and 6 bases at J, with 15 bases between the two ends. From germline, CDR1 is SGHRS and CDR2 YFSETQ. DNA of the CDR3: TGCGCCAGCAGCCCGATAAAGTCGGGGGATACGCAGTATTTT. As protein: CASSPIKSGDTQYF.

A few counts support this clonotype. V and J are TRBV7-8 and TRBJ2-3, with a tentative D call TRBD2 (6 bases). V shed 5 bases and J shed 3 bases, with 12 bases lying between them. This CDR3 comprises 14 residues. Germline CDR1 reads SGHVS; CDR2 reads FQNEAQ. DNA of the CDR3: TGTGCCAGCAGCACACGGGAGACAACAGATACGCAGTATTTT. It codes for CASSTRETTDTQYF.

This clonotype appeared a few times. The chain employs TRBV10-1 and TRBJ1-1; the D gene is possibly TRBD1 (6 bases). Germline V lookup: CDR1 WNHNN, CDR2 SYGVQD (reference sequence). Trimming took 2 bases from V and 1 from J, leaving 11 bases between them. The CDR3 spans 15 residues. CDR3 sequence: CASSEAGDANTEAFF. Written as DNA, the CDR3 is TGCGCCAGCAGTGAGGCAGGGGATGCGAACACTGAAGCTTTCTTT.

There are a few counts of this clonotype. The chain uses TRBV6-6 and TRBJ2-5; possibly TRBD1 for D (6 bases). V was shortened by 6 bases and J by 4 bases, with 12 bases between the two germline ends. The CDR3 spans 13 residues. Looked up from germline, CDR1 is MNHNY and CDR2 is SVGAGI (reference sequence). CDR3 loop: CASRPGGVETQYF. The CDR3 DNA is TGTGCCAGCAGGCCTGGGGGCGTAGAGACCCAGTACTTC.

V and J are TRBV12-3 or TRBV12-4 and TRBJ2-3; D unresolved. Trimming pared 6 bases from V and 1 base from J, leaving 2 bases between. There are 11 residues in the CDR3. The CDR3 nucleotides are TGTGCCAGCAGCCGCACAGATACGCAGTATTTT. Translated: CASSRTDTQYF.

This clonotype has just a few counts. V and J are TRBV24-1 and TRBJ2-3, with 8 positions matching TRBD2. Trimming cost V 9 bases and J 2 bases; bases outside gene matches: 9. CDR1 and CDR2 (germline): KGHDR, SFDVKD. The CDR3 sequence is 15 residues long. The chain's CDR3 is CATAIAGTNTDTQYF. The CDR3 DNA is TGTGCCACCGCGATAGCGGGGACCAACACAGATACGCAGTATTTT.

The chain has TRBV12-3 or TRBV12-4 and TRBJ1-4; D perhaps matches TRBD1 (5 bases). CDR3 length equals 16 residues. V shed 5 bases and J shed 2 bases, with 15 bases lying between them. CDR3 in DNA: TGTGCCAGCAGTCCCGGAAGGGGAGCGACTAATGAAAAACTGTTTTTT. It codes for CASSPGRGATNEKLFF.

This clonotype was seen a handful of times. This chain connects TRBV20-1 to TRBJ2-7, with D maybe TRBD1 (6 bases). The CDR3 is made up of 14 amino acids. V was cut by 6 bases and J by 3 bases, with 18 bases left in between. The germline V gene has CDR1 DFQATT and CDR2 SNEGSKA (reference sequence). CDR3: CSARTRAGDYEQYF. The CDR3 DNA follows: TGCAGTGCCCGTACAAGGGCAGGGGACTACGAGCAGTACTTC.

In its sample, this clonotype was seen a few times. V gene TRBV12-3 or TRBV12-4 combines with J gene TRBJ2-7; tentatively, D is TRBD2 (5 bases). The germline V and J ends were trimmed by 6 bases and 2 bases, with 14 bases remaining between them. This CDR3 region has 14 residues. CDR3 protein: CASSSGIRAYEQYF. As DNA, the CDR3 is TGTGCCAGCAGCTCGGGGATACGGGCCTACGAGCAGTACTTC.

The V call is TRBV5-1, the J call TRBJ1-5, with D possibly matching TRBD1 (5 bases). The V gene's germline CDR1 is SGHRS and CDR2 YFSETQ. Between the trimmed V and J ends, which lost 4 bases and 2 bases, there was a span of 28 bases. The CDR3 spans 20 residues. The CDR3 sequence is CASSPEPYGSLGVGNQPQHF. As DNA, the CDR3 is TGCGCCAGCAGCCCCGAACCCTACGGCAGCCTGGGGGTGGGCAATCAGCCCCAGCATTTT. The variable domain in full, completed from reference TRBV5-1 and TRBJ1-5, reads KAGVTQTPRYLIKTRGQQVTLSCSPISGHRSVSWYQQTPGQGLQFLFEYFSETQRNKGNFPGRFSGRQFSNSRSEMNVSTLELGDSALYLCASSPEPYGSLGVGNQPQHFGDGTRLSIL.

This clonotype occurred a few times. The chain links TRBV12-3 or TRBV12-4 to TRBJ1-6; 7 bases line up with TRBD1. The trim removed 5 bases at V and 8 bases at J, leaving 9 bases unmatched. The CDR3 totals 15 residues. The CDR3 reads CASSPLTGRHSPLHF. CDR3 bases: TGTGCCAGCAGTCCGTTGACAGGGAGACATTCACCCCTCCACTTT.

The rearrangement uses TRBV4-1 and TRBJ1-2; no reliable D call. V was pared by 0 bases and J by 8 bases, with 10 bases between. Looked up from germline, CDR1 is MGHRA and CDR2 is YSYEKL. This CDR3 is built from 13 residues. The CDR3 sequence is CASSQERGYGYTF. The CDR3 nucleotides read TGCGCCAGCAGCCAAGAGAGAGGGTACGGCTACACCTTC.

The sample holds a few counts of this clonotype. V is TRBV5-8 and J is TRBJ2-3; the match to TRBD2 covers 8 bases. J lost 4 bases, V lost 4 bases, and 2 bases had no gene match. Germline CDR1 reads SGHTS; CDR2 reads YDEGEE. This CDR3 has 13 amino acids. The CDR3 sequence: CASSSGGADTQYF. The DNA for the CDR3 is TGTGCCAGCAGCAGCGGGGGCGCAGATACGCAGTATTTT.

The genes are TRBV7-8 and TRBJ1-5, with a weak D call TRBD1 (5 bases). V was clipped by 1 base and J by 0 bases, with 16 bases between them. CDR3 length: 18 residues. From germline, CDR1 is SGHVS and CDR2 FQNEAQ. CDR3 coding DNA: TGTGCCAGCAGCTTAGTGACAGCCGTAGGCATTAGCAATCAGCCCCAGCATTTT. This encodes CASSLVTAVGISNQPQHF.

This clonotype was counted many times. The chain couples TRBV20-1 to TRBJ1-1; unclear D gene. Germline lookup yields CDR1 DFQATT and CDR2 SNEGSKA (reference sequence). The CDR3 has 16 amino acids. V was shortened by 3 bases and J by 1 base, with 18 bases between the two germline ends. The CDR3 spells CSASPLNRAKNTEAFF. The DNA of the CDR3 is TGCAGTGCTAGCCCTCTCAACCGGGCCAAGAACACTGAAGCTTTCTTT.

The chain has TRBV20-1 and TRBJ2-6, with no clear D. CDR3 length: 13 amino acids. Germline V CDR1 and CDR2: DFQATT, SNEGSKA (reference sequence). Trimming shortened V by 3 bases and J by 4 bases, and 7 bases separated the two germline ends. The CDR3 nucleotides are TGCAGTGCTAGGGACCCCGGGGCCAACGTCCTGACTTTC. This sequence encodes CSARDPGANVLTF.

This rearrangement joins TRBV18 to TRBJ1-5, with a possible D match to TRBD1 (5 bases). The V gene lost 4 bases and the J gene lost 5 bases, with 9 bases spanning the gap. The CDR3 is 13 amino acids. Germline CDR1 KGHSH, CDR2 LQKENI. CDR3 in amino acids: CASSLQADQPQHF. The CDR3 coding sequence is TGTGCCAGCTCACTACAGGCGGATCAGCCCCAGCATTTT.

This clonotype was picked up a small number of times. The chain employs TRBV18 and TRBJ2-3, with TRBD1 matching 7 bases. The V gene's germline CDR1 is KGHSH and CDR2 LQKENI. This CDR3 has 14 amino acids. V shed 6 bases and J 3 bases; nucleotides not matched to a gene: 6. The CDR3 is CASSTSRGTDTQYF. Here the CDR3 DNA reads TGTGCCAGCTCGACCTCCAGGGGGACAGATACGCAGTATTTT.

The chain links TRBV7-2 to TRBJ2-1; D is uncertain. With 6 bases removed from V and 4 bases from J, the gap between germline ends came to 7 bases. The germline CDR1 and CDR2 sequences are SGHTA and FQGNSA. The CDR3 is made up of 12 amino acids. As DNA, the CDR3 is TGTGCCAGCAGTTCCCAATACAATGAGCAGTTCTTC. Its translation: CASSSQYNEQFF.